One and the same sample provided the 2 T cell receptor beta chains below, sequenced in a study of T-cell reconstitution after alpha-beta-depleted transplantation in children. Unique molecular identifiers featured in how the TCRbeta library was prepared. A single record per CDR3 protein comes from TCRdb applying MiXCR to the PCR reads. The sample yields some 600,000 distinct CDR3 sequences, around 17% seen once. Sample: PBMCs from the stem cell graft donor, taken from the stem cell graft. The receptors here all came from a human donor who donated a stem cell graft to a child with acute myeloid leukemia.

Note on this clonotype: Being one base from a much bigger clone, this may be a read error. The genes are TRBV10-3 and TRBJ2-5; tentatively, D is TRBD2 (6 bases). Germline V gene data show CDR1 as ENHRY and CDR2 as SYGVKD. This CDR3 has 13 residues. In DNA form, the CDR3 reads TGTGCCATCAGTGAGGGGGTCCGGGAGACCCTGTACTTC. Its translation: CAISEGVRETLYF.

J is TRBJ1-5 and V is TRBV7-9, with a possible D match to TRBD1 (5 bases). The germline V and J ends were trimmed by 0 bases and 7 bases, with 10 bases remaining between them. CDR1 is SEHNR and CDR2 is FQNEAQ in the germline V gene (reference sequence). There are 14 residues in the CDR3. The CDR3 spells CASSLAAGSQPQHF. The CDR3, as DNA: TGTGCCAGCAGCTTAGCGGCAGGGAGCCAGCCCCAGCATTTT.